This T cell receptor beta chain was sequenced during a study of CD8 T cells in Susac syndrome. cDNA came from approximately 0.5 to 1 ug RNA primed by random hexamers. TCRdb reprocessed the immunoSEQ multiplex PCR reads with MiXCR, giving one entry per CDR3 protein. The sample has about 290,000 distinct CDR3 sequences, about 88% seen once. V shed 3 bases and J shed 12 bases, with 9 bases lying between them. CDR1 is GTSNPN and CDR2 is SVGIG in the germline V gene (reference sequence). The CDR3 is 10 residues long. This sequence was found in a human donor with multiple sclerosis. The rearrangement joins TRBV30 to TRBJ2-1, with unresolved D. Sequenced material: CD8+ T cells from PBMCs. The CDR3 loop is CAWRTYGQFF. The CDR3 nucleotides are TGTGCCTGGAGGACGTACGGGCAGTTCTTC.